The 21 T cell receptor beta chains below were found in one sample sequenced in a study of blood T cell repertoires in COVID-19. Assay: immunoSEQ multiplex PCR; the TCRdb copy retains only in-frame clones and omits some. In the table there are about 110,000 clones, 70% to 85% of which are singletons. The specimen was peripheral blood. These receptors originate from a woman aged 55 to 70 with acute or convalescent COVID-19.

Points on this clone: Other DNA sequences within the sample encode an identical CDR3. The chain is built from TRBV2 and TRBJ1-5; D possibly corresponds to TRBD1 (6 bases). Germline CDR1 and CDR2: SNHLY and FYNNEI. The CDR3 sequence is 13 residues long. V lost 4 bases and J lost 2, with 6 bases in between. DNA of the CDR3: TGTGCCAGCAGTGGGACAGGCAATCAGCCCCAGCATTTT. Amino acid sequence: CASSGTGNQPQHF.

The V and J genes are TRBV18 and TRBJ1-2, with a weak D call TRBD1 (6 bases). Germline V gene data show CDR1 as KGHSH and CDR2 as LQKENI. V was clipped by 2 bases and J by 3 bases, with 13 bases between them. The CDR3 has 15 residues. The CDR3 here is CASSPAGALDYGYTF. The CDR3, as DNA: TGTGCCAGCTCACCAGCAGGGGCCCTGGACTATGGCTACACCTTC.

CDR3 DNA sequence: TGTGCCAGTAGGGAAATTAGCGGGGGGTTCCACAATGAGCAGTTCTTC. Amino acids: CASREISGGFHNEQFF. The chain recombines TRBV19 with TRBJ2-1; 10 positions agree with TRBD2. V shed 6 bases, J shed 5 bases, and the junction held 10 bases outside the gene matches. The CDR3 length is 16 residues. Germline V CDR1 and CDR2: LNHDA, SQIVND (reference sequence).

This clone has just a few counts. This rearrangement joins TRBV5-1 to TRBJ2-1, with 9 nucleotides matching TRBD1. V gave up 0 bases and J gave up 4 bases; unmatched junction bases: 8. CDR3 length equals 17 residues. Germline loops: CDR1 SGHRS, CDR2 YFSETQ. CDR3 sequence reads: CASSLETGTGFYNEQFF. The CDR3 DNA follows: TGCGCCAGCAGCTTGGAAACCGGGACAGGGTTTTACAATGAGCAGTTCTTC.

As for this clone: One end of the junction varies from germline; a read error may be responsible. The rearrangement links TRBV29-1 to TRBJ1-3, with 8 bases that match TRBD1. Germline CDR1 and CDR2: SQVTM and ANQGSEA. CDR3 length: 12 residues. In nucleotides, the CDR3 is TGCAGCGTTACCGGACAGGGTATCCCCCCGAGTTTT. Translation: CSVTGQGIPPSF.

This clone appeared a single time. V and J are TRBV7-9 and TRBJ2-2; 8 positions agree with TRBD1. The CDR3 loop spans 15 amino acids. Germline CDR1 SEHNR, CDR2 FQNEAQ (reference sequence). Trimming at V came to 5 bases and at J to 0 bases, leaving 2 bases not matched to a gene. CDR3 sequence: CASSRTGSNTGELFF. The CDR3 DNA reads TGTGCCAGCAGCCGGACAGGGTCGAACACCGGGGAGCTGTTTTTT.

The rearrangement uses TRBV5-1 and TRBJ1-1; 9 bases are shared with TRBD1. The CDR3 runs 15 residues. Germline loops: CDR1 SGHRS, CDR2 YFSETQ. Trimming took 2 bases from V and 2 from J; bases not matched to a gene: 4. CDR3 coding DNA: TGCGCCAGCAGCTTACGGACAGGGGACAACACTGAAGCTTTCTTT. This sequence encodes CASSLRTGDNTEAFF.

The J gene is TRBJ2-7, the V gene TRBV11-1; the match to TRBD1 covers 7 bases. The CDR3 runs 14 residues. The V gene's germline CDR1 is SGHAT and CDR2 FQDESV (reference sequence). J gave up 5 bases and V 5 bases, and 9 bases lay outside the gene matches. The CDR3 DNA reads as TGTGCCAGCAGCACCAACAGGGGTAACGACGAGCAGTACTTC. This sequence encodes CASSTNRGNDEQYF.

V gene TRBV7-3 combines with J gene TRBJ1-1; TRBD1 is a possible D gene (6 bases). V was clipped by 2 bases and J by 1 base, with 8 bases between them. The germline V gene has CDR1 SGHTA and CDR2 FQGTGA. This CDR3 is 14 amino acids long. CDR3 residues: CASSLGGANTEAFF. CDR3 nucleotides: TGTGCCAGCAGCTTAGGGGGCGCGAACACTGAAGCTTTCTTT.

This chain connects TRBV19 to TRBJ1-1; D unresolved. V was shortened by 9 bases and J by 1 base, with 9 bases between the two germline ends. The CDR3 is made up of 12 amino acids. From germline, CDR1 is LNHDA and CDR2 SQIVND (reference sequence). The DNA for the CDR3 is TGTGCCAGCGTCGAGGGGAACACTGAAGCTTTCTTT. Residues: CASVEGNTEAFF.

V usage is TRBV24-1 and J usage is TRBJ2-1; 14 nucleotides align to TRBD2. With V trimmed by 3 bases and J by 8 bases, 5 bases remained unmatched. CDR1 and CDR2 from the germline V gene are KGHDR and SFDVKD. CDR3 length: 16 amino acids. In DNA, the CDR3 is TGTGCCACCAGTGATCCTGGACTAGCGGGAGGCCATGAGCAGTTCTTC. Its translation: CATSDPGLAGGHEQFF.

The chain joins TRBV6-2 or TRBV6-3 to TRBJ1-1; D is undetermined. The germline CDR1 and CDR2 sequences are MNHEY and SVGEGT. The CDR3 sequence is 14 residues long. V lost 5 bases, J lost 4 bases, and 14 bases lay in between. CDR3 loop: CASSTTGFSTEAFF. In DNA, the CDR3 is TGTGCCAGCAGTACCACCGGGTTCTCCACTGAAGCTTTCTTT.

The chain has TRBV19 and TRBJ1-5, with 11 bases that match TRBD1. The junction had 8 bases not matched to a gene; V was cut back by 4 bases and J by 3 bases. This CDR3 has 17 residues. Germline V gene data show CDR1 as LNHDA and CDR2 as SQIVND (reference sequence). CDR3 region: CASSRYGTGGSNQPQHF. The CDR3 bases are TGTGCCAGTAGTAGGTACGGGACAGGGGGGTCCAATCAGCCCCAGCATTTT.

This clone was seen only a few times. The CDR3 sequence: CASKLGIAVNTEAFF. In DNA, the CDR3 is TGTGCCAGCAAGCTTGGCATTGCGGTGAACACTGAAGCTTTCTTT. The chain is built from TRBV5-5 and TRBJ1-1, with D uncertain. The CDR3 is 15 residues long. The V end was cut by 6 bases, the J end by 0 bases, with 15 bases between. Germline-derived CDR1 and CDR2 are SGHKS and YYEKEE (reference sequence).

The V and J genes are TRBV7-9 and TRBJ1-3; no reliable D call. Trimming removed 5 bases from V and 0 bases from J, with 17 bases in between. Germline loops: CDR1 SEHNR, CDR2 FQNEAQ (reference sequence). The CDR3 extends over 17 amino acids. This chain's CDR3 is CASSRTDLYRSGNTIYF. The DNA of the CDR3 is TGTGCCAGCAGCAGGACGGACTTATACCGCTCTGGAAACACCATATATTTT.

V and J are TRBV5-4 and TRBJ2-1; 8 bases are shared with TRBD2. The CDR3 runs 16 residues. Per the germline V gene, CDR1 is SGHNT and CDR2 is YYREEE (reference sequence). J was trimmed by 4 bases and V by 2 bases; bases with no gene match: 8. The CDR3 spells CASSFGAGVAYNEQFF. In DNA, the CDR3 is TGTGCCAGCAGCTTCGGAGCGGGGGTGGCATACAATGAGCAGTTCTTC.

The gene calls are TRBV12-5 and TRBJ1-1, with a tentative D call TRBD1 (5 bases). V shed 1 base and J shed 1 base, with 16 bases lying between them. The CDR3 has 17 amino acids. Germline lookup yields CDR1 LGHNT and CDR2 FRNRAP. The CDR3 DNA is TGTGCTAGTGGTTTGGCGGAACCGGACAACTGGAACACTGAAGCTTTCTTT. This sequence encodes CASGLAEPDNWNTEAFF.

A few counts support this clone. This chain connects TRBV7-2 to TRBJ2-5; TRBD2 aligns across 13 bases. CDR1 and CDR2 (germline): SGHTA, FQGNSA. Trimming removed 2 bases from V and 4 bases from J; junction bases left unmatched: 1. This CDR3 has 15 amino acids. The CDR3 DNA is TGTGCCAGCAGCTTAACTAGCGGGAGGGGAGAGACCCAGTACTTC. As protein: CASSLTSGRGETQYF.

In this sample, this clone turned up once. V and J are TRBV5-1 and TRBJ2-7, with D perhaps matching TRBD2 (6 bases). The CDR3 runs to 14 residues. The germline V gene encodes CDR1 SGHRS and CDR2 YFSETQ. V was trimmed by 6 bases and J by 3 bases, leaving 16 bases between them. This CDR3 reads CASTNPRDCYEQYF. The CDR3 DNA reads TGCGCCAGCACTAACCCCCGGGACTGCTACGAGCAGTACTTC.

This chain uses TRBV5-1 with TRBJ2-3, with D hard to call. The CDR3 totals 15 residues. Germline-derived CDR1 and CDR2 are SGHRS and YFSETQ. The V gene lost 4 bases and the J gene lost 0 bases, with 12 bases spanning the gap. The CDR3, as DNA: TGCGCCAGCAGCACGACTCCAACTAGCACAGATACGCAGTATTTT. It specifies CASSTTPTSTDTQYF.

The gene calls are TRBV18 and TRBJ2-3; perhaps TRBD1 as D (6 bases). V was pared by 0 bases and J by 1 base, with 8 bases between. This CDR3 contains 15 residues. Germline-derived CDR1 and CDR2 are KGHSH and LQKENI. CDR3 nucleotide sequence: TGTGCCAGCTCACCACCGTCAGGGGGCACAGATACGCAGTATTTT. It encodes CASSPPSGGTDTQYF.